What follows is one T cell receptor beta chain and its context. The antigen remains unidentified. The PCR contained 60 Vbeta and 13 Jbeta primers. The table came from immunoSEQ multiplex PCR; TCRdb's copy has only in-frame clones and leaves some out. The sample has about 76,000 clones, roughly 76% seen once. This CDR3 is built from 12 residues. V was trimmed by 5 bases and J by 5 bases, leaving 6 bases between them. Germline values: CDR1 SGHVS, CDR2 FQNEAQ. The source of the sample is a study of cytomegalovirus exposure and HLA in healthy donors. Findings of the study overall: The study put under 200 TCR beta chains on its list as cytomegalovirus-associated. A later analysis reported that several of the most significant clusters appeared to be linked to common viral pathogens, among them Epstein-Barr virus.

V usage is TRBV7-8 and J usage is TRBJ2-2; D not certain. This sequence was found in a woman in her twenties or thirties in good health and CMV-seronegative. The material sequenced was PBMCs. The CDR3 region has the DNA TGTGCCAGCAGCCCTCTTACCGGGGAGCTGTTTTTT. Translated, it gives CASSPLTGELFF.